A single sample is the source of the 32 T cell receptor beta chains below, sequenced in a study of blood T cells in healthy people across ages. The second PCR ran about 6 to 12 cycles with a sample-barcoded 5' primer and J-beta primers. One entry per CDR3 protein results from TCRdb running MiXCR on the 5' RACE reads. The data hold 1.5 million to 2 million distinct CDR3 sequences, with roughly 52% observed a single time. Sequencing input: blood. The receptors shown here come from a woman aged 35 to 49 in good health.

This rearrangement joins TRBV20-1 to TRBJ2-3; 11 nucleotides agree with TRBD2. CDR3 size: 15 residues. In germline, CDR1 is DFQATT, CDR2 SNEGSKA (reference sequence). Trimming cost V 0 bases and J 4 bases; bases outside gene matches: 3. The CDR3 protein is CSARDLGLAADTQYF. CDR3 bases: TGCAGTGCTAGAGATCTGGGACTAGCGGCAGATACGCAGTATTTT.

This chain links TRBV3-1 with TRBJ2-5, with D possibly TRBD2 on 6 matching bases. In germline, CDR1 is LGHDT, CDR2 YNNKEL (reference sequence). Trimming stripped 4 bases from V and 4 bases from J, with 13 bases between. The CDR3 totals 14 residues. CDR3 loop: CASSRRPRGETQYF. CDR3 nucleotide sequence: TGTGCCAGCAGCCGTCGACCGCGGGGAGAGACCCAGTACTTC.

This rearrangement joins TRBV4-3 to TRBJ2-3; tentative D call: TRBD2 (6 bases). The CDR3 consists of 14 residues. The germline V and J ends were trimmed by 4 bases and 6 bases, with 14 bases remaining between them. The germline V gene has CDR1 LGHNA and CDR2 YSLEER. CDR3 region: CASSPDQTSDTQYF. In nucleotides, the CDR3 is TGCGCCAGCAGCCCAGACCAAACTAGCGATACGCAGTATTTT.

This clonotype was observed many times. V gene TRBV7-9 combines with J gene TRBJ1-5; D ambiguous. Germline CDR1 SEHNR, CDR2 FQNEAQ (reference sequence). Trimming pared 4 bases from V and 9 bases from J, leaving 13 bases between. The CDR3 contains 13 residues. The CDR3 sequence: CASSSDGLRPQHF. In DNA, the CDR3 is TGTGCCAGCAGCTCGGACGGCCTTCGGCCCCAGCATTTT.

The chain couples TRBV6-1 to TRBJ2-1; 9 nucleotides line up with TRBD1. The CDR3 has 15 residues. V lost 5 bases and J lost 5; bases outside the gene matches: 7. Per germline, CDR1 MNHNS and CDR2 SASEGT. CDR3 protein: CASSSTGGRNNEQFF. CDR3 DNA sequence: TGTGCCAGCAGTTCCACAGGGGGCAGGAACAATGAGCAGTTCTTC.

In this sample, this clonotype turned up a few times. This chain links TRBV5-6 with TRBJ2-5; 10 nucleotides line up with TRBD2. V was clipped by 4 bases and J by 1 base; unmatched bases: 7. Germline V CDR1 and CDR2: SGHDT, YYEEEE. This CDR3 has 16 residues. The CDR3 is CASSGPGLATQETQYF. The CDR3 region has the DNA TGTGCCAGCAGCGGGCCGGGACTAGCGACCCAAGAGACCCAGTACTTC.

The chain recombines TRBV5-1 with TRBJ2-3; 12 nucleotides line up with TRBD2. J lost 4 bases, V lost 4 bases, and 4 bases had no gene match. This CDR3 contains 15 residues. Germline CDR1 and CDR2: SGHRS and YFSETQ. Written as DNA, the CDR3 is TGCGCCAGCAGCCTAGCGGGGGGGCCCCCAGATACGCAGTATTTT. It encodes CASSLAGGPPDTQYF.

The V call is TRBV6-2 or TRBV6-3, the J call TRBJ1-6; D gene unclear. Per germline, CDR1 MNHEY and CDR2 SVGEGT. The germline V and J ends were trimmed by 6 bases and 6 bases, with 18 bases remaining between them. The CDR3 is made up of 16 amino acids. The CDR3 spells CASSLVLNSGNSPLHF. Here the CDR3 DNA reads TGTGCCAGCAGCCTCGTCCTGAACAGTGGTAATTCACCCCTCCACTTT.

This chain uses TRBV20-1 with TRBJ2-3; 10 positions agree with TRBD2. Germline CDR1 is DFQATT and CDR2 is SNEGSKA (reference sequence). The trim removed 8 bases at V and 1 base at J, leaving 6 bases unmatched. This CDR3 contains 14 residues. CDR3 coding DNA: TGCAGTTTTTCCGGGACTAGCGGCACAGATACGCAGTATTTT. This translates into CSFSGTSGTDTQYF.

This clonotype was picked up one time. Germline and junction disagree at one end, which may indicate a read error. V gene TRBV29-1 combines with J gene TRBJ2-1; no reliable D call. This CDR3 spans 15 amino acids. Per germline, CDR1 SQVTM and CDR2 ANQGSEA. In nucleotides, the CDR3 is TGCAGCGTTCGTGGCGGCGAACCTTCCTACAGTGAGCAGTTCTTC. The encoded protein is CSVRGGEPSYSEQFF.

This clonotype was seen only a few times. The chain links TRBV9 to TRBJ2-7, with 11 bases matching TRBD1. CDR3 length equals 15 residues. The V and J ends lost 3 bases and 3 bases, in that order; junction bases with no gene match: 5. CDR1 is SGDLS and CDR2 is YYNGEE in the germline V gene. The CDR3 coding sequence is TGTGCCAGCAGCGCGCACGGGACAGGGGGCTACGAGCAGTACTTC. Translation gives CASSAHGTGGYEQYF.

This sequence joins TRBV6-2 or TRBV6-3 and TRBJ2-1, with 12 bases identical to TRBD2. Per germline, CDR1 MNHEY and CDR2 SVGEGT. Germline trimming cut 7 bases from V and 4 bases from J; bases unmatched to any gene: 5. The CDR3 consists of 15 residues. CDR3 DNA sequence: TGTGCCAGCAAATCCGGACTAGCGGGGTACAATGAGCAGTTCTTC. Its translation: CASKSGLAGYNEQFF.

The V call is TRBV9, the J call TRBJ2-3; 7 bases agree with TRBD2. Germline V lookup: CDR1 SGDLS, CDR2 YYNGEE. CDR3 length equals 16 residues. J gave up 0 bases and V 1 base, and 5 bases lay outside the gene matches. The CDR3 sequence is CASSVTAGHSTDTQYF. In nucleotides, the CDR3 is TGTGCCAGCAGCGTAACAGCGGGGCATAGCACAGATACGCAGTATTTT. Complete variable domain (other parts from reference TRBV9 and TRBJ2-3): DSGVTQTPKHLITATGQRVTLRCSPRSGDLSVYWYQQSLDQGLQFLIQYYNGEERAKGNILERFSAQQFPDLHSELNLSSLELGDSALYFCASSVTAGHSTDTQYFGPGTRLTVL.

This chain uses TRBV20-1 with TRBJ2-7; tentatively, D is TRBD2 (5 bases). With 1 base removed from V and 7 bases from J, the gap between germline ends came to 11 bases. The CDR3 runs 12 residues. The germline gives CDR1 DFQATT, CDR2 SNEGSKA (reference sequence). CDR3 amino acids: CSARGSAGEQYF. CDR3 DNA sequence: TGCAGTGCTAGAGGTAGCGCAGGAGAGCAGTACTTC.

The table lists this clonotype with many counts. This sequence joins TRBV5-1 and TRBJ2-5; D remains unclear. The V gene lost 2 bases and the J gene lost 3 bases, with 5 bases spanning the gap. Germline assignment: CDR1 SGHRS and CDR2 YFSETQ. The CDR3 has 12 residues. The CDR3 protein is CASSFREETQYF. The CDR3 DNA sequence: TGCGCCAGCAGCTTTCGCGAAGAGACCCAGTACTTC.

The J gene is TRBJ2-7, the V gene TRBV4-2; TRBD1 might be the D (6 bases). The length of the CDR3 is 17 residues. V was shortened by 0 bases and J by 3 bases, with 18 bases between the two germline ends. The germline CDR1 and CDR2 sequences are LGHNA and YNFKEQ. Here the CDR3 DNA reads TGTGCCAGCAGCCAAGATCTGAGGGGGTTAGCTAACTACGAGCAGTACTTC. This encodes CASSQDLRGLANYEQYF.

This chain joins TRBV6-5 and TRBJ1-4; D remains unclear. Deletions cut 0 bases from V and 8 bases from J, with 13 bases between. CDR3 length equals 15 residues. The germline CDR1 and CDR2 sequences are MNHEY and SVGAGI. The CDR3 here is CASSYSLGIWEKLFF. Here the CDR3 DNA reads TGTGCCAGCAGTTACTCGCTGGGGATATGGGAAAAACTGTTTTTT.

This chain connects TRBV6-6 to TRBJ2-7, with TRBD2 as a possible D gene (6 bases). The closer fit of TRBJ2-5 to the DNA end suggests the J call may be wrong. Germline loops: CDR1 MNHNY, CDR2 SVGAGI (reference sequence). The CDR3 runs to 14 residues. CDR3 nucleotide sequence: TGTGCCAGCAGGGAAGGGACTTTGATGGGGACCCAGTACTTC. Amino acids: CASREGTLMGTQYF.

The gene calls are TRBV20-1 and TRBJ2-4, with D possibly TRBD1 on 5 matching bases. Between the trimmed V and J ends, which lost 0 bases and 5 bases, there was a span of 11 bases. The CDR3 spans 14 residues. Germline V gene data show CDR1 as DFQATT and CDR2 as SNEGSKA (reference sequence). CDR3 in amino acids: CSARDRQNQNIQYF. The CDR3 coding sequence is TGCAGTGCTAGAGATCGACAGAACCAAAACATTCAGTACTTC.

The chain combines TRBV5-1 with TRBJ2-7; D is perhaps TRBD1 (6 bases). CDR1 and CDR2 from the germline V gene are SGHRS and YFSETQ. V lost 0 bases and J 0 bases, leaving 13 bases between the germline ends. The CDR3 covers 16 residues. CDR3 residues: CASSLARGPFSYEQYF. DNA of the CDR3: TGCGCCAGCAGCTTGGCCAGGGGTCCTTTCTCCTACGAGCAGTACTTC.

CDR3 bases: TGTGCCAGCAGCCAAGATGGGAGGGGGCATACAGATACGCAGTATTTT. Translating gives CASSQDGRGHTDTQYF. The V call is TRBV4-2, the J call TRBJ2-3; D may match TRBD1 or TRBD2 (7 bases each). V shed 0 bases and J shed 3 bases, with 13 bases lying between them. The CDR3 is 16 residues long. Looked up from germline, CDR1 is LGHNA and CDR2 is YNFKEQ.

As concerns this clonotype: Its ends do not fully match the called genes, so a read error is possible. The chain is built from TRBV7-9 and TRBJ2-7, with TRBD2 as a possible D gene (5 bases). Germline-derived CDR1 and CDR2 are SEHNR and FQNEAQ (reference sequence). This CDR3 has 13 amino acids. The CDR3 reads CSSSNRGVYEQYF. The CDR3 DNA reads TGTTCCAGCAGCAACCGGGGAGTCTACGAGCAGTACTTC. The variable domain in full, completed from reference TRBV7-9 and TRBJ2-7, reads DTGVSQNPRHKITKRGQNVTFRCDPISEHNRLYWYRQTLGQGPEFLTYFQNEAQLEKSRLLSDRFSAERPKGSFSTLEIQRTEQGDSAMYLCSSSNRGVYEQYFGPGTRLTVT.

This CDR3 reads CASSSQTTGKDTQYF. The CDR3 DNA sequence: TGCGCCAGCAGCTCCCAGACGACAGGGAAAGATACGCAGTATTTT. The genes are TRBV5-1 and TRBJ2-3, with TRBD1 identical over 7 bases. The germline V gene has CDR1 SGHRS and CDR2 YFSETQ. The CDR3 covers 15 residues. Trimming removed 3 bases from V and 5 bases from J; junction bases left unmatched: 9.

This clonotype was seen a few times. This chain connects TRBV24-1 to TRBJ2-1, with a weak D call TRBD1 (6 bases). V dropped 4 bases and J dropped 9 bases, with 18 bases sitting between them. Germline loops: CDR1 KGHDR, CDR2 SFDVKD. This CDR3 contains 15 residues. CDR3 DNA: TGTGCCACCAGTGAACACAGGGTGATCATAAGTGAGCAGTTCTTC. It specifies CATSEHRVIISEQFF.

The V gene is TRBV4-3, the J gene TRBJ2-7; D call uncertain. V dropped 1 base and J dropped 3 bases, with 10 bases sitting between them. The CDR3 runs to 14 residues. Germline CDR1 reads LGHNA; CDR2 reads YSLEER. DNA for the CDR3: TGCGCCAGCAGCCAAGTCACAGATGTCTACGAGCAGTACTTC. This sequence encodes CASSQVTDVYEQYF.

V is TRBV18 and J is TRBJ1-5; no clear D gene. Deletions cut 3 bases from V and 4 bases from J, with 13 bases between. The CDR3 covers 15 residues. Germline V gene lookup returns CDR1 KGHSH and CDR2 LQKENI. The CDR3 protein is CASSPPGESNQPQHF. As DNA, the CDR3 is TGTGCCAGCTCACCCCCGGGCGAGTCAAATCAGCCCCAGCATTTT.

The chain carries TRBV20-1 and TRBJ1-5; the D is unclear. This CDR3 has 14 amino acids. Per germline, CDR1 DFQATT and CDR2 SNEGSKA (reference sequence). Trimming left V 2 bases short and J 1 base short, with 9 bases between. CDR3 region: CSARLGASNQPQHF. Here the CDR3 DNA reads TGCAGTGCTAGATTGGGTGCGAGCAATCAGCCCCAGCATTTT.

This chain connects TRBV7-8 to TRBJ1-4; 8 bases align to TRBD1. The germline gives CDR1 SGHVS, CDR2 FQNEAQ. The CDR3 covers 15 residues. After removal of 4 bases from V and 7 bases from J, the junction contained 8 bases not matched to a gene. CDR3 protein: CASSSNRGKSEKLFF. For the CDR3, the DNA is TGTGCCAGCAGCTCCAACAGGGGGAAGAGTGAAAAACTGTTTTTT.

This chain joins TRBV20-1 and TRBJ2-5; TRBD2 agrees at 8 bases. This CDR3 comprises 14 residues. Germline V gives CDR1 DFQATT, CDR2 SNEGSKA (reference sequence). Germline trimming cut 3 bases from V and 11 bases from J; bases unmatched to any gene: 14. In nucleotides, the CDR3 is TGCAGTGCTAGCGTCCGGGGGGGGGCTAGAGAGCAGTACTTC. Translating gives CSASVRGGAREQYF.

The gene calls are TRBV2 and TRBJ2-4; tentatively, D is TRBD2 (5 bases). This CDR3 region has 13 residues. Per the germline V gene, CDR1 is SNHLY and CDR2 is FYNNEI. The V and J ends lost 7 bases and 7 bases respectively, with 14 bases between them. CDR3 amino acids: CASNASTGNIQYF. CDR3 bases: TGTGCCAGCAATGCTAGCACGGGGAACATTCAGTACTTC.

The rearrangement joins TRBV6-2 or TRBV6-3 to TRBJ2-3; D ambiguous. CDR1 is MNHEY, CDR2 SVGEGT, per germline. This CDR3 comprises 16 residues. The V end was cut by 0 bases, the J end by 4 bases, with 14 bases between. Here the CDR3 DNA reads TGTGCCAGCAGTTACTCACGGGCCAGCCGACCAGATACGCAGTATTTT. Translated: CASSYSRASRPDTQYF.

The sample holds a few counts of this clonotype. V usage is TRBV6-2 or TRBV6-3 and J usage is TRBJ2-3; 10 nucleotides align to TRBD1. Germline V gene data show CDR1 as MNHEY and CDR2 as SVGEGT. The trim removed 7 bases at V and 6 bases at J, leaving 16 bases unmatched. The CDR3 consists of 17 residues. In DNA form, the CDR3 reads TGTGCCAGCAACTACGGGGCCCTAAGACAGGGGGCGGATACGCAGTATTTT. Translated: CASNYGALRQGADTQYF.